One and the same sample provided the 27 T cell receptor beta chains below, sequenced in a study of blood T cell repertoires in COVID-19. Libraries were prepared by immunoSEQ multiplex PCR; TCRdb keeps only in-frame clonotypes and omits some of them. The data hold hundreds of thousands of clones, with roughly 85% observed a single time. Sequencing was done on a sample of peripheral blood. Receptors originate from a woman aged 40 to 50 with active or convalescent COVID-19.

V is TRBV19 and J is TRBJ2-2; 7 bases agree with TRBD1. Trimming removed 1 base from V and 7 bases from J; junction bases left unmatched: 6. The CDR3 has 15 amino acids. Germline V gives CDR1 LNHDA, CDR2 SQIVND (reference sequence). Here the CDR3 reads CASSIGRGQNGELFF. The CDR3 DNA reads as TGTGCCAGTAGTATAGGTAGGGGGCAGAACGGGGAGCTGTTTTTT.

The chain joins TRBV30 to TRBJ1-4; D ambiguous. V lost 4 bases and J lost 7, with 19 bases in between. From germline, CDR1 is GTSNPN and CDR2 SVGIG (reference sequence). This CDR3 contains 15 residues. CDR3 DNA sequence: TGTGCCTGGACCGACCAGAGCCCGCGACTTGAAAAACTGTTTTTT. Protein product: CAWTDQSPRLEKLFF.

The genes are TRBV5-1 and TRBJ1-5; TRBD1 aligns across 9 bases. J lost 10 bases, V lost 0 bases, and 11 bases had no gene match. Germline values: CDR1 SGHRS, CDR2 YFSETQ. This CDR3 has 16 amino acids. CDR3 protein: CASSLEVSDRGGPQHF. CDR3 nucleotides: TGCGCCAGCAGCTTGGAAGTCTCGGACAGGGGAGGACCCCAGCATTTT.

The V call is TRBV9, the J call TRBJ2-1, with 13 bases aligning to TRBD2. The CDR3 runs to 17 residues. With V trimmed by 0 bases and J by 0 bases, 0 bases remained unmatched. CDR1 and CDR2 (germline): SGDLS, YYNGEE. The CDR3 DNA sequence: TGTGCCAGCAGCGTAGGACTAGCGGGGGGCTCCTACAATGAGCAGTTCTTC. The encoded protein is CASSVGLAGGSYNEQFF.

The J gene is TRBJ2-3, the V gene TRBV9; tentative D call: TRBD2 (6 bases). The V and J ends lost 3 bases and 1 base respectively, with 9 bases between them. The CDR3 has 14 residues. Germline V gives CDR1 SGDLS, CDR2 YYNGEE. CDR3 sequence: CASSDSGRTDTQYF. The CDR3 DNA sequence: TGTGCCAGCAGCGATAGCGGACGCACAGATACGCAGTATTTT.

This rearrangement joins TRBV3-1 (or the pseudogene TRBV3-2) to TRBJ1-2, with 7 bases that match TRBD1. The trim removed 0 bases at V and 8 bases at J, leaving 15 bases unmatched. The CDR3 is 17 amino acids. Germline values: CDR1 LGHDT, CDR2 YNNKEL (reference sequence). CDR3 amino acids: CASSQDRGWQGGLGYTF. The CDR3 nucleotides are TGTGCCAGCAGCCAAGATAGGGGTTGGCAGGGGGGATTGGGCTACACCTTC.

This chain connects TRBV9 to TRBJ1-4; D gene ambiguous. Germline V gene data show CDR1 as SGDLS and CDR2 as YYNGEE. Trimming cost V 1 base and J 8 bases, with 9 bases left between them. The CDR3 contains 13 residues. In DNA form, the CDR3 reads TGTGCCAGCAGCGTACGGGGAGGGGAAAAACTGTTTTTT. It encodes CASSVRGGEKLFF.

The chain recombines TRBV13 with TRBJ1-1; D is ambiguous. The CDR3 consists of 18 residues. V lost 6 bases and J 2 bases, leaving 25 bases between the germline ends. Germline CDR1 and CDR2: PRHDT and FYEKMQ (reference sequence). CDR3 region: CASSRNFPVGRPNTEAFF. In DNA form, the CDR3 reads TGTGCCAGCAGTCGCAACTTCCCGGTTGGGCGCCCAAACACTGAAGCTTTCTTT.

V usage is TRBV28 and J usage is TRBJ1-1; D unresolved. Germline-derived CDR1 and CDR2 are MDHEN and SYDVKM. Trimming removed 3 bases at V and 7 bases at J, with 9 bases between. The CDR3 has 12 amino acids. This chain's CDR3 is CASSFSRLEAFF. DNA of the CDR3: TGTGCCAGCAGTTTTAGCAGACTTGAAGCTTTCTTT.

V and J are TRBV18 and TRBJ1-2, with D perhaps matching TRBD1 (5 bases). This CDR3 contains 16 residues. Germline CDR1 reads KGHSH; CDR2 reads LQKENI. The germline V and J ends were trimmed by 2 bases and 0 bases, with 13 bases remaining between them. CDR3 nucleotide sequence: TGTGCCAGCTCACCAGTCGCAGGGCGAGCTAACTATGGCTACACCTTC. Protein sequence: CASSPVAGRANYGYTF. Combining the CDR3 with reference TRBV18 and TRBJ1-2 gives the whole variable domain NAGVMQNPRHLVRRRGQEARLRCSPMKGHSHVYWYRQLPEEGLKFMVYLQKENIIDESGMPKERFSAEFPKEGPSILRIQQVVRGDSAAYFCASSPVAGRANYGYTFGSGTRLTVV.

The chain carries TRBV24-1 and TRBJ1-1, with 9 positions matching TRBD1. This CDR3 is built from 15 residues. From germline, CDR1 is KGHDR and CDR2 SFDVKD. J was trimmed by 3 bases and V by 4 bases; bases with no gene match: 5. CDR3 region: CATSDRTGADTEAFF. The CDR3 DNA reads TGTGCCACCAGTGACCGGACAGGGGCGGACACTGAAGCTTTCTTT.

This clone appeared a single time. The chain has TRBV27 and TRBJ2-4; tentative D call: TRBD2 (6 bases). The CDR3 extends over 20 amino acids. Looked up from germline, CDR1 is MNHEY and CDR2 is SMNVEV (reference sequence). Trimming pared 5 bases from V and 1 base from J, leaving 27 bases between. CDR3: CASSPYSVEGGLSAKNIQYF. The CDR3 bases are TGTGCCAGCAGTCCATACTCTGTTGAGGGAGGCCTCTCGGCCAAAAACATTCAGTACTTC.

The CDR3 DNA is TGTGCCACCAGCAGAGATGCGACTGGAAACACCATATATTTT. This gives the protein CATSRDATGNTIYF. The rearrangement uses TRBV15 and TRBJ1-3; no firm D call. Germline V gene data show CDR1 as LNHNV and CDR2 as YYDKDF (reference sequence). The CDR3 has 14 amino acids. V shed 0 bases and J shed 2 bases, with 5 bases lying between them.

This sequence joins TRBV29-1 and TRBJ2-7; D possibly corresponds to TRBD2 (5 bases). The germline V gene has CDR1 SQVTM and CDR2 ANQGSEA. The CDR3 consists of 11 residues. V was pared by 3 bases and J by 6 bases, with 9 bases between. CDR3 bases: TGCAGCGTTGATGCGGGTGGCGAGCAGTACTTC. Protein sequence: CSVDAGGEQYF.

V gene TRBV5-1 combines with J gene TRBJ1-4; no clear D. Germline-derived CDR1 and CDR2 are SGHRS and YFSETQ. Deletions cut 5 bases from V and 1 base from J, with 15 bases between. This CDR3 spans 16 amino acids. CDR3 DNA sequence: TGCGCCAGCAGTTTCGTCCTTTCAGGAACTAATGAAAAACTGTTTTTT. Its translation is CASSFVLSGTNEKLFF. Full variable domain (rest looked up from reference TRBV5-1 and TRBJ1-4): KAGVTQTPRYLIKTRGQQVTLSCSPISGHRSVSWYQQTPGQGLQFLFEYFSETQRNKGNFPGRFSGRQFSNSRSEMNVSTLELGDSALYLCASSFVLSGTNEKLFFGSGTQLSVL.

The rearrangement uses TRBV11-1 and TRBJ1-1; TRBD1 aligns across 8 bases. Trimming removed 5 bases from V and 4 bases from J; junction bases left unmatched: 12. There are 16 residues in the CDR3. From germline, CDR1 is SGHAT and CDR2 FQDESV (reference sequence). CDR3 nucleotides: TGTGCCAGCAGCCTCCTCAACCGACAGGGGCGCACTGAAGCTTTCTTT. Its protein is CASSLLNRQGRTEAFF.

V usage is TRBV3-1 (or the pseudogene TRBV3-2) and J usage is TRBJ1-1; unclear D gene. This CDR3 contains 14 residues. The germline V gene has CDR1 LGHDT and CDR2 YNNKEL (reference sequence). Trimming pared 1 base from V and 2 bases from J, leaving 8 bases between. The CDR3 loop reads CASSQVTENTEAFF. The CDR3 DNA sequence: TGTGCCAGCAGCCAAGTCACAGAAAACACTGAAGCTTTCTTT.

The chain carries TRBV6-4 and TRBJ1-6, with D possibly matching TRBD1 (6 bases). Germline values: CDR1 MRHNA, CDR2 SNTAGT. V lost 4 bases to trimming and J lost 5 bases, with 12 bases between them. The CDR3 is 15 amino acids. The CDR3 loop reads CASSATGSDNSPLHF. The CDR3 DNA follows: TGTGCCAGCAGTGCTACAGGGTCGGATAATTCACCCCTCCACTTT.

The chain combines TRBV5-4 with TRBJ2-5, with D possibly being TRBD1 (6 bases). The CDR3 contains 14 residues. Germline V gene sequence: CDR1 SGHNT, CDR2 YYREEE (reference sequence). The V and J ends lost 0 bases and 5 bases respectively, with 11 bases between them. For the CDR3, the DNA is TGTGCCAGCAGCTTGGTCAGGGGACGGGAGACCCAGTACTTC. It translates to CASSLVRGRETQYF.

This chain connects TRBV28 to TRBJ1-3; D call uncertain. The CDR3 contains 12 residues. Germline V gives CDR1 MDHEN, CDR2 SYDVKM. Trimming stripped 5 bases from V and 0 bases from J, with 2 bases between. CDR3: CASSLSGNTIYF. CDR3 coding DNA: TGTGCCAGCAGTCTCTCTGGAAACACCATATATTTT.

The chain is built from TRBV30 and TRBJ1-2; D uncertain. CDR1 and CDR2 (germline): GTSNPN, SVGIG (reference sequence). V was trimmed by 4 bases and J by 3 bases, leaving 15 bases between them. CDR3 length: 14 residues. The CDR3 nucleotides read TGTGCCTGGACTCCGGGGTCCTTTGACTATGGCTACACCTTC. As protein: CAWTPGSFDYGYTF.

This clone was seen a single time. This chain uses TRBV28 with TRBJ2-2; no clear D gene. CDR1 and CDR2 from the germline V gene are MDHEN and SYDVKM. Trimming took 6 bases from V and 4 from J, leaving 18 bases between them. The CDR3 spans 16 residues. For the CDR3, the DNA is TGTGCCAGCAGCCCCCCCCAGGCCATGTTCACCGGGGAGCTGTTTTTT. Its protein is CASSPPQAMFTGELFF.

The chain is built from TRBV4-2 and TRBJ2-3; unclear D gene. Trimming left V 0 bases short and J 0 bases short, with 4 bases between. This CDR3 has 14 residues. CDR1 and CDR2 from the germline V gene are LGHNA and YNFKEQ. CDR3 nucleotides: TGTGCCAGCAGCCAAGATGCGAGCACAGATACGCAGTATTTT. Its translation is CASSQDASTDTQYF.

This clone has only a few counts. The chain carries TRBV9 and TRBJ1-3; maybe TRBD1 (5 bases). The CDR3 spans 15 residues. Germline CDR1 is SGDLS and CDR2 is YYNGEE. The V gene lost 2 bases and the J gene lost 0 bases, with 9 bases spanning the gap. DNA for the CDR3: TGTGCCAGCAGCGTGACAGAGAGCTCTGGAAACACCATATATTTT. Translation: CASSVTESSGNTIYF. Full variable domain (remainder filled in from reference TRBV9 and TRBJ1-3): DSGVTQTPKHLITATGQRVTLRCSPRSGDLSVYWYQQSLDQGLQFLIQYYNGEERAKGNILERFSAQQFPDLHSELNLSSLELGDSALYFCASSVTESSGNTIYFGEGSWLTVV.

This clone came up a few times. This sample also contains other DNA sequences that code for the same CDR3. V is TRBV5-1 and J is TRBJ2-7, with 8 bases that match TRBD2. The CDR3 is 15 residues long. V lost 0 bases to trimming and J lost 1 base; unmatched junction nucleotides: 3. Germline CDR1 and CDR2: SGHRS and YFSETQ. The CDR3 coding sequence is TGCGCCAGCAGCTTGGGATCGGGGGGGTCCTACGAGCAGTACTTC. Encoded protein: CASSLGSGGSYEQYF.

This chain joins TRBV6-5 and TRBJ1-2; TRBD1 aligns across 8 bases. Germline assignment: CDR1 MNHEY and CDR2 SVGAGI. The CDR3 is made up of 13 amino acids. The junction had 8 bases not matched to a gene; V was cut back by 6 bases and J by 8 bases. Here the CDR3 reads CASRKQGAHGYTF. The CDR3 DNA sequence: TGTGCCAGCAGGAAGCAGGGGGCGCACGGCTACACCTTC.

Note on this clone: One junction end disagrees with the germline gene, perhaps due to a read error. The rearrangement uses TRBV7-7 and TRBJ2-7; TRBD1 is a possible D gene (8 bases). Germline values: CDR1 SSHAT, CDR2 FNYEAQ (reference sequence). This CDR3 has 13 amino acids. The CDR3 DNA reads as TGTGCTAGCAGCCCCACAGGGGGGGAGGAGCAGTACTTC. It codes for CASSPTGGEEQYF.